This record concerns one T cell receptor (beta chain) sequence. V lost 6 bases, J lost 5 bases, and 11 bases stayed unmatched. CDR1 is MNHEY and CDR2 is SVGAGI in the germline V gene. The CDR3 is 15 amino acids. The sample belongs to a study of control samples from healthy donors and cancer patients. Clones were sequenced by immunoSEQ multiplex PCR, and TCRdb holds only the in-frame ones, with some missing. The data contain tens of thousands of clones, about nine tenths of them singletons. The sample comprised PBMCs. The J gene is TRBJ2-7, the V gene TRBV6-5; 9 bases align to TRBD1. This TCR was recovered from a man in his 60s with head and neck cancer. This chain's CDR3 is CASRVWGTGLNEQYF. For the CDR3, the DNA is TGTGCCAGCAGAGTCTGGGGGACAGGGCTCAACGAGCAGTACTTC.